A single sample gave rise to the 11 T cell receptor beta chains below, sequenced in a study of OX40 agonist ivuxolimab in advanced cancers. Receptor libraries were prepared by the immunoSEQ multiplex PCR assay. This immuneACCESS table, as held by TCRdb, lists in-frame sequences with V and J called but not all clones. Of the missing ones, under half trace to an unresolved V gene in checked studies; the others have no known cause. The sample table records tens of thousands of clones; about 89% of these occur just once. The ten biggest clones cover around 20% of the sample. The starting material was CD4+ or CD8+ T cells sorted from blood, obtained in a trial of the OX40 agonist ivuxolimab. The receptors were gathered from an adult with an advanced solid tumor such as melanoma, head and neck, liver or kidney cancer.

In DNA form, the CDR3 reads TGTGCCAGCAGCGTCATTGACAGTCACACCGGGGAGCTGTTTTTT. It yields the protein CASSVIDSHTGELFF. The J gene is TRBJ2-2, the V gene TRBV9, with D maybe TRBD1 (5 bases). CDR3 length: 15 residues. The V and J ends lost 2 bases and 3 bases respectively, with 11 bases between them. Germline assignment: CDR1 SGDLS and CDR2 YYNGEE.

This clone was recorded only once. The chain uses TRBV29-1 and TRBJ2-1; 10 nucleotides match TRBD2. Unmatched junction bases numbered 5, after V lost 3 bases and J lost 0 bases. Germline assignment: CDR1 SQVTM and CDR2 ANQGSEA. The CDR3 runs to 16 residues. CDR3 amino acids: CSVEGTSVSSYNEQFF. The CDR3 DNA is TGCAGCGTTGAGGGGACTAGCGTCAGCTCCTACAATGAGCAGTTCTTC.

The chain joins TRBV11-2 to TRBJ2-3; D not certain. Trimming removed 6 bases at V and 9 bases at J, with 13 bases between. Germline V gene lookup returns CDR1 SGHAT and CDR2 FQNNGV. The CDR3 has 12 amino acids. CDR3 loop: CASSYIMDTQYF. The CDR3 DNA reads as TGTGCCAGCAGTTATATAATGGACACGCAGTATTTT. The entire variable domain, with the rest obtained from reference TRBV11-2 and TRBJ2-3, is as follows: EAGVAQSPRYKIIEKRQSVAFWCNPISGHATLYWYQQILGQGPKLLIQFQNNGVVDDSQLPKDRFSAERLKGVDSTLKIQPAKLEDSAVYLCASSYIMDTQYFGPGTRLTVL.

This clone has a single count. The chain has TRBV7-9 and TRBJ2-7; D not resolved. CDR3 length equals 14 residues. Germline V CDR1 and CDR2: SEHNR, FQNEAQ (reference sequence). Trimming took off 5 bases at V and 0 bases at J, with 11 bases between the two ends. The DNA for the CDR3 is TGTGCCAGCAGCCATGACAAGAGCTCCTACGAGCAGTACTTC. It is translated as CASSHDKSSYEQYF.

The V call is TRBV2, the J call TRBJ1-6; 7 bases agree with TRBD1. The CDR3 totals 13 residues. Trimming took 0 bases from V and 10 from J; bases not matched to a gene: 0. CDR1 and CDR2 from the germline V gene are SNHLY and FYNNEI. CDR3: CASSEAQGSPLHF. CDR3 in DNA: TGTGCCAGCAGTGAAGCACAGGGGTCACCCCTCCACTTT.

This chain joins TRBV4-1 and TRBJ2-1; D assignment may be TRBD1 or TRBD2 (7 bases each). This CDR3 is 15 amino acids long. V lost 3 bases, J lost 7 bases, and 16 bases lay in between. Germline CDR1 and CDR2: MGHRA and YSYEKL. The CDR3 spells CASSQDTGEGNEQFF. CDR3 bases: TGCGCCAGCAGCCAGGATACAGGGGAGGGGAATGAGCAGTTCTTC.

The chain is built from TRBV7-5 and TRBJ1-1; TRBD1 reflects the table's D call only, with no check against the DNA. TRBV7-5 is described as a pseudogene. The CDR3 extends over 15 amino acids. The CDR3 coding sequence is TGTGTCAGAAGTCAGGACACTGGGGTGAACACTGAAGCTTTCTTT. It translates to CVRSQDTGVNTEAFF.

This chain joins TRBV7-6 and TRBJ2-1; D might be TRBD2 (5 bases). Germline V gives CDR1 SGHVS, CDR2 FNYEAQ. This CDR3 contains 13 residues. Trimming removed 1 base from V and 10 bases from J, with 11 bases in between. CDR3: CASSLGAGWEQFF. The CDR3 DNA sequence: TGTGCCAGCAGCTTAGGGGCGGGTTGGGAGCAGTTCTTC.

The CDR3 coding sequence is TGTGCCAGTAGTTGGGCGAGCGCTGAAGCTTTCTTT. Translated, it gives CASSWASAEAFF. The genes are TRBV19 and TRBJ1-1; D is unclear. Per germline, CDR1 LNHDA and CDR2 SQIVND (reference sequence). The CDR3 spans 12 residues. The germline V and J ends were trimmed by 5 bases and 6 bases, with 10 bases remaining between them.

The V and J genes are TRBV14 and TRBJ1-2; D remains ambiguous. Germline V gene data show CDR1 as SGHDN and CDR2 as FVKESK. The CDR3 loop spans 14 amino acids. Deletions cut 0 bases from V and 8 bases from J, with 13 bases between. CDR3 DNA sequence: TGTGCCAGCAGCCAAGATCCCCTCAGATTGGGCTACACCTTC. Translating gives CASSQDPLRLGYTF.

This clone was seen a handful of times. J is TRBJ1-1 and V is TRBV7-8; no definite D call. CDR3 length: 12 residues. Per the germline V gene, CDR1 is SGHVS and CDR2 is FQNEAQ. V lost 2 bases and J lost 0, with 1 base in between. The CDR3, as DNA: TGTGCCAGCAGCTTAATGAACACTGAAGCTTTCTTT. Translation gives CASSLMNTEAFF.